This passage covers 28 T cell receptor beta chains from one sample sequenced in a study of CD8 T cells in ankylosing spondylitis. TCRdb ran MiXCR on the 5' RACE reads and lists one entry per CDR3 protein. The table lists 150,000 to 200,000 distinct CDR3 sequences, 15% to 20% of them singletons, with 4.3% in the top ten. The sequencing sample was made of blood, either unsorted or a sorted T cell fraction (not recorded which). The receptors come from a male donor aged 5 to 30 with ankylosing spondylitis or in good health (not recorded which).

There are many counts of this clonotype. The chain recombines TRBV12-3 or TRBV12-4 with TRBJ2-5; 11 nucleotides agree with TRBD1. V lost 4 bases, J lost 5 bases, and 6 bases stayed unmatched. This CDR3 spans 15 amino acids. The DNA of the CDR3 is TGTGCCAGCAGTTCCACGGGACAGGGGGGGGAGACCCAGTACTTC. Translated, it gives CASSSTGQGGETQYF.

The chain joins TRBV6-5 to TRBJ2-4; TRBD1 matches at 7 bases. Trimming removed 7 bases from V and 12 bases from J; junction bases left unmatched: 9. Germline values: CDR1 MNHEY, CDR2 SVGAGI. The CDR3 covers 12 residues. CDR3 sequence reads: CASKIDRVHQYF. The DNA of the CDR3 is TGTGCCAGCAAAATCGACAGGGTTCATCAGTACTTC.

This clonotype was seen repeatedly, ten times or more. J is TRBJ1-6 and V is TRBV20-1, with a tentative D call TRBD1 (5 bases). Trimming cost V 6 bases and J 6 bases, with 9 bases left between them. The CDR3 spans 12 residues. In germline, CDR1 is DFQATT, CDR2 SNEGSKA (reference sequence). CDR3 region: CSAQGTNSPLHF. The CDR3 DNA reads as TGCAGTGCCCAGGGTACTAATTCACCCCTCCACTTT.

This clonotype was found a few times. The chain is built from TRBV12-3 or TRBV12-4 and TRBJ2-1, with 7 positions matching TRBD2. V trimming: 8 bases; J trimming: 8 bases; junction bases outside the gene matches: 9. The CDR3 runs to 13 residues. CDR3 DNA sequence: TGTGCCAGCTCCGGGGGGTGGCGCGATGAGCAGTTCTTC. Translated: CASSGGWRDEQFF.

This clonotype was counted many times. The V call is TRBV27, the J call TRBJ1-2, with D unclear. The CDR3 totals 13 residues. The V end lost 3 bases, the J end lost 4 bases, and 9 bases lay between the germline ends. The V gene's germline CDR1 is MNHEY and CDR2 SMNVEV (reference sequence). CDR3 bases: TGTGCCAGCAGTTTTCGGGGTGGCTATGGCTACACCTTC. Its translation is CASSFRGGYGYTF.

This clonotype was counted at least ten times. This rearrangement joins TRBV7-2 to TRBJ2-7, with D perhaps assigned TRBD1 or TRBD2 (5 bases each). Germline-derived CDR1 and CDR2 are SGHTA and FQGNSA. CDR3 length: 13 residues. Trimming removed 5 bases at V and 2 bases at J, with 10 bases between. The CDR3 is CASSRTGPYEQYV. The DNA of the CDR3 is TGTGCCAGCAGCCGGACGGGGCCCTACGAGCAGTACGTC.

This clonotype was counted at least ten times. The chain uses TRBV7-2 and TRBJ2-2; D is unresolved. Trimming pared 3 bases from V and 4 bases from J, leaving 6 bases between. Germline V lookup: CDR1 SGHTA, CDR2 FQGNSA. The CDR3 extends over 13 amino acids. The CDR3 nucleotides read TGTGCCAGCAGCTTCACAACCACCGGGGAGCTGTTTTTT. Translation gives CASSFTTTGELFF. The complete variable domain, with remaining parts taken from reference TRBV7-2 and TRBJ2-2, reads GAGVSQSPSNKVTEKGKDVELRCDPISGHTALYWYRQSLGQGLEFLIYFQGNSAPDKSGLPSDRFSAERTGGSVSTLTIQRTQQEDSAVYLCASSFTTTGELFFGEGSRLTVL.

This clonotype was seen ten or more times. CDR3 coding DNA: TGTGCCAGCAGCCAAGGGTGGACGCTCACCGGGGAGCTGTTTTTT. It is translated as CASSQGWTLTGELFF. The chain uses TRBV14 and TRBJ2-2; D is unresolved. Between the trimmed V and J ends, which lost 1 base and 4 bases, there was a span of 10 bases. The CDR3 covers 15 residues. Looked up from germline, CDR1 is SGHDN and CDR2 is FVKESK.

In its sample, this clonotype was seen many times. The genes are TRBV5-5 and TRBJ2-1; 9 nucleotides line up with TRBD2. Unmatched junction bases numbered 14, after V lost 2 bases and J lost 14 bases. CDR1 and CDR2 from the germline V gene are SGHKS and YYEKEE (reference sequence). The CDR3 runs to 15 residues. The CDR3 loop reads CASSFLASGDAREFF. For the CDR3, the DNA is TGTGCCAGCAGCTTTTTGGCTAGCGGGGATGCCCGTGAGTTCTTC.

The rearrangement links TRBV7-9 to TRBJ2-2, with D hard to call. The germline V gene encodes CDR1 SEHNR and CDR2 FQNEAQ (reference sequence). V was shortened by 5 bases and J by 0 bases, with 10 bases between the two germline ends. There are 15 residues in the CDR3. The CDR3 DNA is TGTGCCAGCAGCGTCGGGCCCTCGAACACCGGGGAGCTGTTTTTT. Translation: CASSVGPSNTGELFF.

In its sample, this clonotype was seen many times. As DNA, the CDR3 is TGTGCCAGCAGCCAGTCATTCCCAGGACAGTACGAGCAGTACTTC. It encodes CASSQSFPGQYEQYF. The chain recombines TRBV3-1 with TRBJ2-7, with D possibly matching TRBD1 (6 bases). The CDR3 loop spans 15 amino acids. From germline, CDR1 is LGHDT and CDR2 YNNKEL (reference sequence). Trimming removed 3 bases at V and 4 bases at J, with 16 bases between.

In its sample, this clonotype was seen many times. The V and J genes are TRBV20-1 and TRBJ2-3; D gene ambiguous. Germline V CDR1 and CDR2: DFQATT, SNEGSKA (reference sequence). The CDR3 is made up of 15 amino acids. Between the trimmed V and J ends, which lost 0 bases and 0 bases, there was a span of 10 bases. CDR3 sequence reads: CSARDWSRSTDTQYF. In DNA, the CDR3 is TGCAGTGCTAGAGATTGGAGTAGGAGCACAGATACGCAGTATTTT.

In this sample, this clonotype turned up many times. The chain has TRBV25-1 and TRBJ2-5; D is perhaps TRBD2 (5 bases). The V gene's germline CDR1 is MGHDK and CDR2 SYGVNS. Deletions cut 5 bases from V and 1 base from J, with 14 bases between. The CDR3 spans 15 residues. CDR3 in DNA: TGTGCCAGCAGTCCCAAGGGAGCGGCCCAAGAGACCCAGTACTTC. Residues: CASSPKGAAQETQYF.

This clonotype was seen at least ten times. The chain uses TRBV11-1 and TRBJ2-5; D is undetermined. Germline V CDR1 and CDR2: SGHAT, FQDESV (reference sequence). The CDR3 totals 14 residues. The ends were cut back, 1 base at V and 0 bases at J, with 6 bases in the middle. The CDR3 sequence: CASSLGTYQETQYF. The CDR3 DNA follows: TGTGCCAGCAGCTTAGGCACGTACCAAGAGACCCAGTACTTC.

This clonotype has ten or more counts. This rearrangement joins TRBV11-2 to TRBJ2-3, with D unclear. The length of the CDR3 is 17 residues. Trimming removed 2 bases from V and 0 bases from J, with 15 bases in between. The germline V gene has CDR1 SGHAT and CDR2 FQNNGV. In nucleotides, the CDR3 is TGTGCCAGCAGCTTAATGTCGGTTACCTCTAGCACAGATACGCAGTATTTT. It encodes CASSLMSVTSSTDTQYF.

The table lists this clonotype with a count of one. The chain carries TRBV29-1 and TRBJ2-7; D not certain. V lost 2 bases to trimming and J lost 5 bases, with 7 bases between them. This CDR3 is built from 11 residues. The V gene's germline CDR1 is SQVTM and CDR2 ANQGSEA. The CDR3 sequence: CSVESYDEQYF. In DNA, the CDR3 is TGCAGCGTTGAATCATACGACGAGCAGTACTTC.

In this sample, this clonotype turned up many times. The rearrangement uses TRBV11-3 and TRBJ2-5; D not certain. V was pared by 2 bases and J by 3 bases, with 4 bases between. Germline CDR1 reads SGHNT; CDR2 reads YENEEA. The CDR3 consists of 12 residues. The CDR3 region is CASSLSEETQYF. CDR3 DNA sequence: TGTGCCAGCAGCTTATCCGAAGAGACCCAGTACTTC.

This clonotype was seen ten or more times. The CDR3: CSVAYVGNTEAFF. CDR3 sequence (DNA): TGCAGCGTGGCCTACGTAGGGAACACTGAAGCTTTCTTT. This chain links TRBV29-1 with TRBJ1-1; D remains unclear. Germline assignment: CDR1 SQVTM and CDR2 ANQGSEA. The CDR3 loop spans 13 amino acids. Trimming stripped 6 bases from V and 1 base from J, with 12 bases between.

This clonotype was seen repeatedly, ten times or more. The chain has TRBV2 and TRBJ2-4; 8 bases line up with TRBD2. The CDR3 consists of 17 residues. The J segment lost 0 bases and the V segment lost 2 bases, leaving 6 bases of the junction unmatched. The V gene's germline CDR1 is SNHLY and CDR2 FYNNEI. Here the CDR3 DNA reads TGTGCCAGCAGTGAATTCGGGCTAGCGGGAGCCAAAAACATTCAGTACTTC. Translation: CASSEFGLAGAKNIQYF.

This clonotype was found many times. The chain is built from TRBV7-9 and TRBJ2-5; 10 bases agree with TRBD1. Germline loops: CDR1 SEHNR, CDR2 FQNEAQ (reference sequence). This CDR3 comprises 13 residues. Unmatched junction bases numbered 6, after V lost 4 bases and J lost 10 bases. CDR3 nucleotide sequence: TGTGCCAGCAGCTACCGGACAGGGGGTGACCAGTACTTC. Translation: CASSYRTGGDQYF.

This clonotype was picked up many times. The chain has TRBV19 and TRBJ2-7; perhaps TRBD2 as D (5 bases). The V gene's germline CDR1 is LNHDA and CDR2 SQIVND (reference sequence). The germline V and J ends were trimmed by 5 bases and 4 bases, with 12 bases remaining between them. This CDR3 has 13 amino acids. The CDR3, as DNA: TGTGCCAGTAGTCACCGGGATTCGTACGAGCAGTACGTC. Residues: CASSHRDSYEQYV.

This clonotype was detected ten times or more. DNA of the CDR3: TGTGCCATCAGGGGTCACCGGGCCATCTCCTACAATGAGCAGTTCTTC. Translating it yields CAIRGHRAISYNEQFF. This chain joins TRBV10-3 and TRBJ2-1; no clear D. CDR1 is ENHRY, CDR2 SYGVKD, per germline. Trimming stripped 6 bases from V and 0 bases from J, with 15 bases between. The CDR3 has 16 residues.

This clonotype came up many times. The chain is built from TRBV4-2 and TRBJ1-2; D remains ambiguous. This CDR3 spans 14 amino acids. Deletions cut 0 bases from V and 7 bases from J, with 12 bases between. Germline CDR1 LGHNA, CDR2 YNFKEQ. CDR3 amino acids: CASSQDPQTGGYTF. In nucleotides, the CDR3 is TGTGCCAGCAGCCAAGATCCCCAAACGGGTGGCTACACCTTC.

This rearrangement joins TRBV7-2 to TRBJ2-3; the D gene is possibly TRBD2 (5 bases). The V gene lost 1 base and the J gene lost 3 bases, with 11 bases spanning the gap. Per the germline V gene, CDR1 is SGHTA and CDR2 is FQGNSA. This CDR3 comprises 15 residues. Here the CDR3 reads CASSLGSGYTDTQYF. As DNA, the CDR3 is TGTGCCAGCAGCTTAGGTTCGGGGTATACAGATACGCAGTATTTT.

This chain uses TRBV2 with TRBJ2-3, with D unresolved. CDR1 and CDR2 from the germline V gene are SNHLY and FYNNEI. V was pared by 0 bases and J by 5 bases, with 6 bases between. CDR3 length: 13 amino acids. This CDR3 is CASSEARQDTQYF. CDR3 sequence (DNA): TGTGCCAGCAGTGAAGCCCGGCAAGATACGCAGTATTTT.

This clonotype was seen repeatedly, ten times or more. As DNA, the CDR3 is TGTGCCAGCAGTTTTCCGAGACAGAGAAACACTGAAGCTTTCTTT. It specifies CASSFPRQRNTEAFF. The chain recombines TRBV12-3 or TRBV12-4 with TRBJ1-1; perhaps TRBD1 as D (5 bases). The CDR3 is 15 residues long. Trimming left V 3 bases short and J 2 bases short, with 13 bases between.

This clonotype was picked up many times. This chain joins TRBV20-1 and TRBJ1-2; D not certain. The V end was cut by 0 bases, the J end by 2 bases, with 10 bases between. This CDR3 has 14 residues. CDR1 is DFQATT and CDR2 is SNEGSKA in the germline V gene (reference sequence). CDR3 loop: CSARDRIYNYGYTF. The CDR3 DNA follows: TGCAGTGCTAGAGATCGCATATACAACTATGGCTACACCTTC.

This clonotype was counted ten times or more. The V call is TRBV20-1, the J call TRBJ2-1; no firm D call. The CDR3 totals 16 residues. V lost 2 bases to trimming and J lost 2 bases, with 16 bases between them. Germline CDR1 reads DFQATT; CDR2 reads SNEGSKA (reference sequence). Here the CDR3 DNA reads TGCAGTGCTAGAAGGCAGTCGGGTCTAACCTACAATGAGCAGTTCTTC. It encodes CSARRQSGLTYNEQFF.